Sequencing of this T cell receptor (beta chain) was carried out in a study of T cell responses to AZD1222 COVID-19 vaccine. V shed 7 bases and J shed 0 bases, with 10 bases lying between them. CDR1 is SGHVS and CDR2 is FQNEAQ in the germline V gene. The CDR3 runs 13 residues. The table came from immunoSEQ multiplex PCR; TCRdb's copy has only in-frame clones and leaves some out. The table has 150,000 or so clones, roughly nine tenths seen once; the top ten hold about 3.8%. The source of this sequence is an adult who received the AZD1222 COVID-19 vaccine. V and J are TRBV7-8 and TRBJ2-7; unclear D gene. The specimen comprised peripheral blood, sampled 28 days after the second AZD1222 dose. This CDR3 reads CASTRASSYEQYF. The CDR3 DNA follows: TGTGCCAGCACTAGGGCATCCTCCTACGAGCAGTACTTC.